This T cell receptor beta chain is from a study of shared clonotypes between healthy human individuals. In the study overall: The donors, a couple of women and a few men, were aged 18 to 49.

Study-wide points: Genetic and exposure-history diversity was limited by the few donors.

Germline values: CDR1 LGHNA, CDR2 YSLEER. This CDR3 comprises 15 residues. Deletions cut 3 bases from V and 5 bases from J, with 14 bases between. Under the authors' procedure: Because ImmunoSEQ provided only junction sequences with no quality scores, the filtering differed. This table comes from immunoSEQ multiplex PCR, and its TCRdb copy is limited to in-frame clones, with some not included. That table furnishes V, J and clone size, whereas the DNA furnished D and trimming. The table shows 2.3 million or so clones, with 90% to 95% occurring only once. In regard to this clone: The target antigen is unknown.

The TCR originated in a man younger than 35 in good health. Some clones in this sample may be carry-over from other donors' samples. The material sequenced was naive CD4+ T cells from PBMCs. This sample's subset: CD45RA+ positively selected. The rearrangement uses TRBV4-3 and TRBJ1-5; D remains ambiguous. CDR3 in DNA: TGCGCCAGCAGCCAGGCTATTTCTTGGGATCAGCCCCAGCATTTT. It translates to CASSQAISWDQPQHF.